The T cell receptor (beta chain) under discussion was sequenced for a study of human T cells and chemical hapten exposure. As to time point: patch test 2, 6 weeks after DPC sensitization. Treatment specified: therapeutic diphenylcyclopropenone sensitization with weekly scalp DPC. Study-wide results and limits: The number of TCRs above 1 in 1000 frequency did not change after DPC sensitization.

The trim removed 5 bases at V and 4 bases at J, leaving 7 bases unmatched. The CDR3 length is 15 residues. Comment on this clonotype: The target antigen is unknown.

A single record per CDR3 protein comes from TCRdb applying MiXCR to the RACE reads. Of hundreds of thousands of distinct CDR3 sequences listed, around 6% were seen once; the top ten hold about 5.4%. The chain has TRBV12-3 or TRBV12-4 and TRBJ2-2; 7 bases match TRBD1. This TCR was sampled from a woman aged 18-29 years with alopecia areata. Some clones in this sample may be carry-over from other donors' samples. Sequenced here: whole blood, sampled in connection with sensitization to the hapten diphenylcyclopropenone (DPC). This CDR3 is CASSPGQVRTGELFF. The CDR3 coding sequence is TGTGCCAGCAGTCCTGGACAGGTCCGCACCGGGGAGCTGTTTTTT.